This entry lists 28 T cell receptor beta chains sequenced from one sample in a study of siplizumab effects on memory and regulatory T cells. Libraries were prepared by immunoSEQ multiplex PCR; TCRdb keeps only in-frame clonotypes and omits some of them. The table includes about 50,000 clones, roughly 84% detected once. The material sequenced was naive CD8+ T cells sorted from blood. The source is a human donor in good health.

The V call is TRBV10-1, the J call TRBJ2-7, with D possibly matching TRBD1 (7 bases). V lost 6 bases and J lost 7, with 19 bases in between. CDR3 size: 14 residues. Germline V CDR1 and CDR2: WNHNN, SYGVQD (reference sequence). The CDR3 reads CASSDRVGAGEQYF. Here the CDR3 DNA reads TGCGCCAGCAGCGACAGGGTCGGGGCGGGAGAGCAGTACTTC.

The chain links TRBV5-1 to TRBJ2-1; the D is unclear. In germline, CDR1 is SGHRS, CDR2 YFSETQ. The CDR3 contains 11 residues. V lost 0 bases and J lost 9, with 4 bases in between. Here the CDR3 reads CASSLAIEQFF. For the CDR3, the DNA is TGCGCCAGCAGCTTGGCCATTGAGCAGTTCTTC.

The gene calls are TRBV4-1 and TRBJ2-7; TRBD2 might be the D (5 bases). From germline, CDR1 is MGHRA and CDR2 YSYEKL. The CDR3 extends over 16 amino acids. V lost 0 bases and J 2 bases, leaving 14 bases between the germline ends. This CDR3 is CASSQEVQRSTYEQYF. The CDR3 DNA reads TGCGCCAGCAGCCAAGAGGTCCAGCGGAGTACCTACGAGCAGTACTTC.

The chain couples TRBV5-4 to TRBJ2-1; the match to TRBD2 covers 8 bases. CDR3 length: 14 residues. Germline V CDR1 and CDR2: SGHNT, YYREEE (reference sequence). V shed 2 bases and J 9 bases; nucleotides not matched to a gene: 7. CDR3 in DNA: TGTGCCAGCAGCTTCATGGGACTAGAGGGTGAGCAGTTCTTC. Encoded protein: CASSFMGLEGEQFF.

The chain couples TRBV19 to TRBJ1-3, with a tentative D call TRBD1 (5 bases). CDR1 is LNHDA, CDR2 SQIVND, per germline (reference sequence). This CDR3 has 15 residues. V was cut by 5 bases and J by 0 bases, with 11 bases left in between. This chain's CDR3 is CASSDSQYSGNTIYF. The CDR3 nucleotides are TGTGCCAGTAGTGACAGTCAATACTCTGGAAACACCATATATTTT.

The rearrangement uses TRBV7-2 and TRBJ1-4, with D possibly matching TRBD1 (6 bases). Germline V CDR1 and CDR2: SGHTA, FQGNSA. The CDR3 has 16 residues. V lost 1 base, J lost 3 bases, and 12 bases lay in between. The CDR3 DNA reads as TGTGCCAGCAGCTTAGTGGGGGGGCGGCCTAATGAAAAACTGTTTTTT. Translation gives CASSLVGGRPNEKLFF.

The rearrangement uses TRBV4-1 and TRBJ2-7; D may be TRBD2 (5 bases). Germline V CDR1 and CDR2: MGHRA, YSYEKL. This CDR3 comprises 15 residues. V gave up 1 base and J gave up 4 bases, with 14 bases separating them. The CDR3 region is CASSQVWELIYEQYF. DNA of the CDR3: TGCGCCAGCAGCCAAGTTTGGGAGCTCATTTACGAGCAGTACTTC.

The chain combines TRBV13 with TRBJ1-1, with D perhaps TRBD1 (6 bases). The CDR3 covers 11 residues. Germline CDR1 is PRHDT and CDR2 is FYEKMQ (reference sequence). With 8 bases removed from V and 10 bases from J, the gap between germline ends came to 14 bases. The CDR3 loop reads CASQQGRRAFF. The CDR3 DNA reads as TGTGCCAGCCAACAGGGACGTCGAGCTTTCTTT. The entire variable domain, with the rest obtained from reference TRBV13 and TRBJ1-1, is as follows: AAGVIQSPRHLIKEKRETATLKCYPIPRHDTVYWYQQGPGQDPQFLISFYEKMQSDKGSIPDRFSAQQFSDYHSELNMSSLELGDSALYFCASQQGRRAFFGQGTRLTVV.

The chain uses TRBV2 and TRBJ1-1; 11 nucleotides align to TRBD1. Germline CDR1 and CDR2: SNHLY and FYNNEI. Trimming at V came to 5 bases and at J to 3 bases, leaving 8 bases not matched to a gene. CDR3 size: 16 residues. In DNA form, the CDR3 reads TGTGCCAGCAGTCCAAGGACAGGGGGCAGGGACACTGAAGCTTTCTTT. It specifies CASSPRTGGRDTEAFF.

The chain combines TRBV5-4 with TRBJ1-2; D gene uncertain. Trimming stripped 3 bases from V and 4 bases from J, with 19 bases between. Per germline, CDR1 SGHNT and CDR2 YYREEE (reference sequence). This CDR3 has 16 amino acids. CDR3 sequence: CASSSRTNTPFYGYTF. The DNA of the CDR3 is TGTGCCAGCAGCTCCCGGACCAACACACCCTTCTATGGCTACACCTTC.

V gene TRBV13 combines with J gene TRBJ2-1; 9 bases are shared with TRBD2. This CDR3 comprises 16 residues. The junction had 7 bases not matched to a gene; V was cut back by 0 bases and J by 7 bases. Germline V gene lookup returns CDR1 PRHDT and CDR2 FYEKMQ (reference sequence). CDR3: CASSLGNSGRRNEQFF. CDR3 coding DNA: TGTGCCAGCAGCTTAGGTAATAGCGGGAGACGAAATGAGCAGTTCTTC. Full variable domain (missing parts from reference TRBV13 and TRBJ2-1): AAGVIQSPRHLIKEKRETATLKCYPIPRHDTVYWYQQGPGQDPQFLISFYEKMQSDKGSIPDRFSAQQFSDYHSELNMSSLELGDSALYFCASSLGNSGRRNEQFFGPGTRLTVL.

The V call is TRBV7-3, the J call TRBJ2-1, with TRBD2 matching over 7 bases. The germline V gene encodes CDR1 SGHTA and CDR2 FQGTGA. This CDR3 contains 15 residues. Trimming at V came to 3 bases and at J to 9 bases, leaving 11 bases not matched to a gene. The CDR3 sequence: CASSLIAGGYGEQFF. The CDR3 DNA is TGTGCCAGCAGCTTGATAGCGGGTGGATATGGTGAGCAGTTCTTC.

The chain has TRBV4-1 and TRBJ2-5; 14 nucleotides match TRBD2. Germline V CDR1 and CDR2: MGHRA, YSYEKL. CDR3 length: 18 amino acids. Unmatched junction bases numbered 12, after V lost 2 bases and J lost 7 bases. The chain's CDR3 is CASSQLLGLAGVEGTQYF. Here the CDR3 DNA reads TGCGCCAGCAGCCAACTATTGGGACTAGCGGGAGTAGAAGGGACCCAGTACTTC.

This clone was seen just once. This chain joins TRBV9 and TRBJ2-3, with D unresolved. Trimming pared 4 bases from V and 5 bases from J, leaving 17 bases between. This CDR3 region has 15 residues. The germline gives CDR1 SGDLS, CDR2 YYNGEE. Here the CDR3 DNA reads TGTGCCAGCAGCCCCGCGGTAACTCGCCTAGATACGCAGTATTTT. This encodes CASSPAVTRLDTQYF.

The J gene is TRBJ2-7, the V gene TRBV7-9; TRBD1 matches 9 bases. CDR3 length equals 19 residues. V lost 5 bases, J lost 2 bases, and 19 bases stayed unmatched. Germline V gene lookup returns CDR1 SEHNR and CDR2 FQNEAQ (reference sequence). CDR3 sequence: CASSDRLRFEDRGTYEQYF. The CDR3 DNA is TGTGCCAGCAGCGACCGTTTACGCTTCGAGGACAGGGGAACCTACGAGCAGTACTTC.

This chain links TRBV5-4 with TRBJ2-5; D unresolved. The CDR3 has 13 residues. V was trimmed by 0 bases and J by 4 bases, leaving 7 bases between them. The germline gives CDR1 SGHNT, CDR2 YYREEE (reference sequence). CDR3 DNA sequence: TGTGCCAGCAGCTTGGCCGGCGGAGAGACCCAGTACTTC. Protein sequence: CASSLAGGETQYF.

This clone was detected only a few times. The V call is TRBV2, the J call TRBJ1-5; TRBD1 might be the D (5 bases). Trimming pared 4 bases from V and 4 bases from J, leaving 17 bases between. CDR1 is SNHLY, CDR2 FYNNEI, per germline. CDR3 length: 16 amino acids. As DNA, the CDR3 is TGTGCCAGCAGTGGCGGCACTCGGGACTGGAATCAGCCCCAGCATTTT. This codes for CASSGGTRDWNQPQHF. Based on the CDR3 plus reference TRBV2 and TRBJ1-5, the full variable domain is EPEVTQTPSHQVTQMGQEVILRCVPISNHLYFYWYRQILGQKVEFLVSFYNNEISEKSEIFDDQFSVERPDGSNFTLKIRSTKLEDSAMYFCASSGGTRDWNQPQHFGDGTRLSIL.

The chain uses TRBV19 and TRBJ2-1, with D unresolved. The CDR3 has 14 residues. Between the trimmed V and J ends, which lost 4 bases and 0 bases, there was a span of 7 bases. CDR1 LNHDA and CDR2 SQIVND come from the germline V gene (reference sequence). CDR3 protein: CASSTTSSYNEQFF. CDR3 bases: TGTGCCAGTAGTACCACATCCTCCTACAATGAGCAGTTCTTC.

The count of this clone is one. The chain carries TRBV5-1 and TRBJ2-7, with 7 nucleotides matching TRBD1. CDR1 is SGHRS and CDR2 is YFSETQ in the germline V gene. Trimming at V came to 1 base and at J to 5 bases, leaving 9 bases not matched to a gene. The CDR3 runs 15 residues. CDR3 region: CASSLFDRVTDEQYF. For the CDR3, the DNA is TGCGCCAGCAGCTTGTTCGACAGGGTAACCGACGAGCAGTACTTC.

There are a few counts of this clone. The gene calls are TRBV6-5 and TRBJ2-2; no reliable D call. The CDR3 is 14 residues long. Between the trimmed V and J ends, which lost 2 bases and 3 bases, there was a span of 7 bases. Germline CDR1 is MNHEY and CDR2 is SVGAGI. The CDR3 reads CASSYGWDTGELFF. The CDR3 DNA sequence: TGTGCCAGCAGTTACGGTTGGGACACCGGGGAGCTGTTTTTT.

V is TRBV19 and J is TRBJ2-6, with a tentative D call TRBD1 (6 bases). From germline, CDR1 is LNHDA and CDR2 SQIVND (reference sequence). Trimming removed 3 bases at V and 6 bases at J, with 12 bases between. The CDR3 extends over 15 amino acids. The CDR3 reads CASSIRPGEANVLTF. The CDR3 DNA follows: TGTGCCAGTAGTATCCGTCCAGGGGAGGCCAACGTCCTGACTTTC.

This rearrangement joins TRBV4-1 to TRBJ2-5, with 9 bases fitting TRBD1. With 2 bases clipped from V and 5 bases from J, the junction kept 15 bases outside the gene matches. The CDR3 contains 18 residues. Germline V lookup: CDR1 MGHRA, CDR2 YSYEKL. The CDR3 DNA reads TGCGCCAGCAGCCAATTTATCGTGGGACAGGGCGATTTGGAGACCCAGTACTTC. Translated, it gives CASSQFIVGQGDLETQYF.

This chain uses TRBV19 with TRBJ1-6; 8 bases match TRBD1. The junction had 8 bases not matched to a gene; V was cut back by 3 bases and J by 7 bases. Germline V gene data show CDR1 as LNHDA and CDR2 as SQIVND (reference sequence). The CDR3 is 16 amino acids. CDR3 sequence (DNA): TGTGCCAGTAGTATCGGGGGCAGGGGGCGGAATTCACCCCTCCACTTT. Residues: CASSIGGRGRNSPLHF.

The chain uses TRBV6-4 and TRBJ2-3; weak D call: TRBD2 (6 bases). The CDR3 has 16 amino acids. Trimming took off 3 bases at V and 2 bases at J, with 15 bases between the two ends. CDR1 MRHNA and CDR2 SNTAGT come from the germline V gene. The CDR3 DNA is TGTGCCAGCAGTGAGTTCCCGCGGGGATCCACAGATACGCAGTATTTT. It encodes CASSEFPRGSTDTQYF.

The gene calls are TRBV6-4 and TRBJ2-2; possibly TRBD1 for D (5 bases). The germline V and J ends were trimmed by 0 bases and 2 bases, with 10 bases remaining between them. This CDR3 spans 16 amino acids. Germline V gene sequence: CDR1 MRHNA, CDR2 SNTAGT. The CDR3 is CASSDSGRDNTGELFF. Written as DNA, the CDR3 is TGTGCCAGCAGTGACTCGGGCAGGGATAACACCGGGGAGCTGTTTTTT.

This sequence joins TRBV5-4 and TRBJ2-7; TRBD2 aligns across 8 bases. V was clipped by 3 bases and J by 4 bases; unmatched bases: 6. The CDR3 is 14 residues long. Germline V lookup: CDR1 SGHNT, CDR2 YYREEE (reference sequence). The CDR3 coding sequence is TGTGCCAGCAGCTACAGCGGGAGCTGGTACGAGCAGTACTTC. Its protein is CASSYSGSWYEQYF.

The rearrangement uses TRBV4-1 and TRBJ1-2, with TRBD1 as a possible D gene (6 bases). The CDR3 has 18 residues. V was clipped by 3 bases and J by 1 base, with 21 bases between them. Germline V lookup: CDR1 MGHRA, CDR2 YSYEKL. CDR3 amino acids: CASSHPVNRDNFNYGYTF. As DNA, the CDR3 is TGCGCCAGCAGCCATCCCGTCAACCGGGACAATTTTAACTATGGCTACACCTTC.

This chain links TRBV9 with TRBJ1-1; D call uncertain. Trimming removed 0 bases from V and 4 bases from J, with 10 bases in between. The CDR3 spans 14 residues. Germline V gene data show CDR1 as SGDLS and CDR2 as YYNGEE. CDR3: CASSVGSSPTEAFF. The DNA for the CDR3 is TGTGCCAGCAGCGTAGGTAGCAGCCCCACTGAAGCTTTCTTT.